This T cell receptor beta chain was identified during a study of blood T cell repertoires in COVID-19. Study-level information: Whether acute or convalescent, the COVID-19 samples came from the United States, Italy and Spain. In each case, the material was cDNA or gDNA derived from T cells, B-cell-depleted T cells, or PBMCs.

Authors' analysis steps: Scientists estimated how many nucleated cells there were by amplifying reference gene primers. Some clones are missing from TCRdb's copy, which holds only in-frame ones; the method was immunoSEQ multiplex PCR. Clone size and the V and J calls come from that table; the DNA yielded D and trimming. The sample contains about 190,000 clones, more than 85% of which appear only once. The V and J ends lost 2 bases and 4 bases respectively, with 9 bases between them. CDR1 is MNHNS, CDR2 SASEGT, per germline. This CDR3 region has 15 residues. The gene calls are TRBV6-1 and TRBJ1-6; D may be TRBD1 (6 bases). Sample: peripheral blood. The clonotype comes from a young woman with active or convalescent COVID-19. The chain's CDR3 is CASSESTGYNSPLHF. Written as DNA, the CDR3 is TGTGCCAGCAGTGAATCCACAGGGTATAATTCACCCCTCCACTTT.